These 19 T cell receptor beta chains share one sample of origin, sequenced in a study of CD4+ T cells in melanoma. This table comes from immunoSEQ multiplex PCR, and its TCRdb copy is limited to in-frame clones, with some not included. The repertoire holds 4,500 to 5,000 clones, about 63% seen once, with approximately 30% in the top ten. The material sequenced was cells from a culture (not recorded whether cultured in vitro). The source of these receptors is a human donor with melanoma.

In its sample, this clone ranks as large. DNA for the CDR3: TGCGCCAGCAGTGAGTTTTCCGGGACAGGCAATGAGCAGTTCTTC. Encoded protein: CASSEFSGTGNEQFF. The chain joins TRBV10-2 to TRBJ2-1; 8 bases are a match to TRBD1. The CDR3 covers 15 residues. V trimming: 1 base; J trimming: 6 bases; junction bases outside the gene matches: 5. Germline V gene data show CDR1 as WSHSY and CDR2 as SAAADI.

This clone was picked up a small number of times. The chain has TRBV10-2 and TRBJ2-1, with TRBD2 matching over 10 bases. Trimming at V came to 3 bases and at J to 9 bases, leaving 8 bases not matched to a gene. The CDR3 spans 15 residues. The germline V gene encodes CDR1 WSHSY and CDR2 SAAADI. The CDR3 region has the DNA TGCGCCAGCAGTGAACTTAGCGGGGGGTTAGGTGAGCAGTTCTTC. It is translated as CASSELSGGLGEQFF.

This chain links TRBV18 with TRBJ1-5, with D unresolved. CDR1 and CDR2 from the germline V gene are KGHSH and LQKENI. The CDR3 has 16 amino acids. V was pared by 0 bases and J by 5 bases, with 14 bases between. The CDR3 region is CASSPPERLPHQPQHF. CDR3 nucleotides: TGTGCCAGCTCACCACCGGAAAGGCTGCCGCATCAGCCCCAGCATTTT.

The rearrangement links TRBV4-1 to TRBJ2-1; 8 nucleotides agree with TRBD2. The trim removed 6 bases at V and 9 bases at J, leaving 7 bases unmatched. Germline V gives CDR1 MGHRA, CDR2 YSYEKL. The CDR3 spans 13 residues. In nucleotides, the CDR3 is TGCGCCAGCAGGGCGGGACTAGATATTGAGCAGTTCTTC. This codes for CASRAGLDIEQFF.

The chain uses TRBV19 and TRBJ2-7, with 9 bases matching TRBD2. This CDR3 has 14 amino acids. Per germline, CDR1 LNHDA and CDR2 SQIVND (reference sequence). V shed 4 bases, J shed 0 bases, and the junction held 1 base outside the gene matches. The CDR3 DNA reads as TGTGCCAGTAGTACTAGCGGGGCCTCCTACGAGCAGTACTTC. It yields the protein CASSTSGASYEQYF.

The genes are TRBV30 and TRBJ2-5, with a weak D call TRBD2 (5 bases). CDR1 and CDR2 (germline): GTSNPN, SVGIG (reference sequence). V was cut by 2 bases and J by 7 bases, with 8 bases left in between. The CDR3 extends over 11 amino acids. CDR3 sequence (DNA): TGTGCCTGGAGTCTCCGGGGGACCCAGTACTTC. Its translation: CAWSLRGTQYF.

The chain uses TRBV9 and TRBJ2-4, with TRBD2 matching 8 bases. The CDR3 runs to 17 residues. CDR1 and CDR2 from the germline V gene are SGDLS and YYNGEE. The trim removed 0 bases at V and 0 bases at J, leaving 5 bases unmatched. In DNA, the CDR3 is TGTGCCAGCAGCGTAGGGGTTAGCGGGGTAGCCAAAAACATTCAGTACTTC. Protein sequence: CASSVGVSGVAKNIQYF.

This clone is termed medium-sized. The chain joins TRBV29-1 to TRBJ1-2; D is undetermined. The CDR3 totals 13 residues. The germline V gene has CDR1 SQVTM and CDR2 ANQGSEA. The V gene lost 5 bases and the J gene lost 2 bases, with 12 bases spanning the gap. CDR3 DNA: TGCAGCGTTCACCACAGCGCCAACTATGGCTACACCTTC. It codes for CSVHHSANYGYTF. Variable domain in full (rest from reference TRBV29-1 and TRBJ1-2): SAVISQKPSRDICQRGTSLTIQCQVDSQVTMMFWYRQQPGQSLTLIATANQGSEATYESGFVIDKFPISRPNLTFSTLTVSNMSPEDSSIYLCSVHHSANYGYTFGSGTRLTVV.

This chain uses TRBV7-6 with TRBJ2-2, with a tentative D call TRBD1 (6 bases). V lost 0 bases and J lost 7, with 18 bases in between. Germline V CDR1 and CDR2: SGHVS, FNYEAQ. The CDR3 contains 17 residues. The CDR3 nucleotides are TGTGCCAGCAGCTTAGCCCCGGTCGGAAGAGGGGGCGGGGAGCTGTTTTTT. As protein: CASSLAPVGRGGGELFF.

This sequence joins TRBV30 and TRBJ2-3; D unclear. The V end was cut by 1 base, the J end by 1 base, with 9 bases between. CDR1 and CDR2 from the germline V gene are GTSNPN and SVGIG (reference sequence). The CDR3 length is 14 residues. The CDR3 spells CAWSARGGTDTQYF. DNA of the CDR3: TGTGCCTGGAGTGCCCGTGGGGGCACAGATACGCAGTATTTT.

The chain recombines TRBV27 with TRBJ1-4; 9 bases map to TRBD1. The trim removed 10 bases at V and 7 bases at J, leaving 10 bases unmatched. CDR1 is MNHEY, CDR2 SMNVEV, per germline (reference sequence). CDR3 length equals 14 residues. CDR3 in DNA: TGTGCCACCGGACCGGGACAGGGAATTGAAAAACTGTTTTTT. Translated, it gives CATGPGQGIEKLFF.

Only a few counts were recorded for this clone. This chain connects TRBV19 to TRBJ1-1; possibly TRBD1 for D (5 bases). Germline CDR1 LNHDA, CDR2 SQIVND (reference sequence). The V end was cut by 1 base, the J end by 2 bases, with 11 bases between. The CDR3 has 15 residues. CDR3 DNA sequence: TGTGCCAGTAGTATAGCTTACGGACACAACACTGAAGCTTTCTTT. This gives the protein CASSIAYGHNTEAFF.

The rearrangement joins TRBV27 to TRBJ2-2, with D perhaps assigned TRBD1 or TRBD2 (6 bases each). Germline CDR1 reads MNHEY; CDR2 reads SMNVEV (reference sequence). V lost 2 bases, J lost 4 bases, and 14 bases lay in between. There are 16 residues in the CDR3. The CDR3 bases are TGTGCCAGCAGTTTAATGGGGGGCCGGGTCACCGGGGAGCTGTTTTTT. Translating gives CASSLMGGRVTGELFF.

CDR3 region: CASSFQGGLGTGELFF. Written as DNA, the CDR3 is TGTGCCAGCAGCTTTCAGGGGGGGCTAGGGACCGGGGAGCTGTTTTTT. V is TRBV2 and J is TRBJ2-2; tentatively, D is TRBD1 or TRBD2 (7 bases each). V gave up 6 bases and J gave up 5 bases, with 19 bases separating them. This CDR3 is 16 amino acids long. CDR1 SNHLY and CDR2 FYNNEI come from the germline V gene.

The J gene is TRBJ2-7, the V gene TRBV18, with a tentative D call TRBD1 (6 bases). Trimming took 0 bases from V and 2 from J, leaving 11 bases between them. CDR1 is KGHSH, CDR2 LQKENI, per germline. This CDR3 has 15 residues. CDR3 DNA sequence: TGTGCCAGCTCACCACCTAGCAACAGGGCCTACGAGCAGTACTTC. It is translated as CASSPPSNRAYEQYF.

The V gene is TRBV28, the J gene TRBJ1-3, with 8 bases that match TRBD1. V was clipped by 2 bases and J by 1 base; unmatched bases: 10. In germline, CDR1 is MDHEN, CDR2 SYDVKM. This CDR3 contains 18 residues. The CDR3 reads CASSLGPSGGRSGNTIYF. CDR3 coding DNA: TGTGCCAGCAGTTTAGGGCCCTCAGGGGGCAGATCTGGAAACACCATATATTTT.

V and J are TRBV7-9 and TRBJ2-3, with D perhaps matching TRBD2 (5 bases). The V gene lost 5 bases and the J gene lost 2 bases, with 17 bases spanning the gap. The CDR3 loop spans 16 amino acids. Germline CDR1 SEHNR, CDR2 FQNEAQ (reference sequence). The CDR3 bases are TGTGCCAGCAGCCCTCGCGTGGGGAGAGACACAGATACGCAGTATTTT. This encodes CASSPRVGRDTDTQYF.

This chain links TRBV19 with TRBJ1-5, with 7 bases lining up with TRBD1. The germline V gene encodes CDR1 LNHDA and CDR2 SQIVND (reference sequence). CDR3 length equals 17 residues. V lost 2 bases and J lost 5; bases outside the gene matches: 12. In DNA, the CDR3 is TGTGCCAGTAGTATACTAACTGGAGGACAGGCTGATCAGCCCCAGCATTTT. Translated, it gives CASSILTGGQADQPQHF. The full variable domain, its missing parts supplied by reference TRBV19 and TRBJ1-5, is DGGITQSPKYLFRKEGQNVTLSCEQNLNHDAMYWYRQDPGQGLRLIYYSQIVNDFQKGDIAEGYSVSREKKESFPLTVTSAQKNPTAFYLCASSILTGGQADQPQHFGDGTRLSIL.

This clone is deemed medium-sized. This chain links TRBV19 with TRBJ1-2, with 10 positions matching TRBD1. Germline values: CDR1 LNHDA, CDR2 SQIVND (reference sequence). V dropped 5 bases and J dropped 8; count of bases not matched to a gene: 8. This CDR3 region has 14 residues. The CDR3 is CASSSDRGLGGYTF. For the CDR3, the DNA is TGTGCCAGTAGTTCGGACAGGGGGTTAGGAGGCTACACCTTC.